The 12 T cell receptor beta chains listed next were all sequenced from one sample in a study of blood T cell repertoires in COVID-19. TCRdb keeps only in-frame clones here, not all; method: immunoSEQ multiplex PCR. The profile covers over 95,000 clones, with over 70% appearing a single time and 1.5% to 1.8% taken by the ten largest. The sequenced material came from peripheral blood. These receptors came from a man aged 50 to 59 with acute or convalescent COVID-19.

V and J are TRBV5-4 and TRBJ2-7, with 8 positions matching TRBD1. Germline values: CDR1 SGHNT, CDR2 YYREEE (reference sequence). J was trimmed by 6 bases and V by 6 bases; bases with no gene match: 14. The CDR3 covers 15 residues. The CDR3 spells CASTTGGRIQREQYF. The CDR3 coding sequence is TGTGCCAGCACAACAGGGGGACGGATTCAACGCGAGCAGTACTTC.

This clone was observed once. This chain links TRBV5-1 with TRBJ2-7; D is possibly TRBD2 (6 bases). Trimming took off 0 bases at V and 6 bases at J, with 10 bases between the two ends. The CDR3 spans 13 residues. Germline V gene lookup returns CDR1 SGHRS and CDR2 YFSETQ. The CDR3 region is CASSLAGGREQYV. The CDR3 DNA sequence: TGCGCCAGCAGCTTGGCCGGGGGACGCGAGCAGTACGTC.

V usage is TRBV19 and J usage is TRBJ1-1; TRBD1 matches at 8 bases. This CDR3 contains 14 residues. Germline V CDR1 and CDR2: LNHDA, SQIVND (reference sequence). V dropped 5 bases and J dropped 1; count of bases not matched to a gene: 3. The CDR3 region is CASSARGRNTEAFF. CDR3 DNA sequence: TGTGCCAGTAGTGCCAGGGGGCGGAACACTGAAGCTTTCTTT.

This chain links TRBV2 with TRBJ1-2; 9 bases align to TRBD1. There are 14 residues in the CDR3. V lost 6 bases, J lost 5 bases, and 7 bases stayed unmatched. Germline CDR1 reads SNHLY; CDR2 reads FYNNEI. CDR3 residues: CASRPRTGEYGYTF. The CDR3 DNA reads as TGTGCCAGCAGACCTAGGACAGGGGAGTATGGCTACACCTTC. Full variable domain (rest looked up from reference TRBV2 and TRBJ1-2): EPEVTQTPSHQVTQMGQEVILRCVPISNHLYFYWYRQILGQKVEFLVSFYNNEISEKSEIFDDQFSVERPDGSNFTLKIRSTKLEDSAMYFCASRPRTGEYGYTFGSGTRLTVV.

J is TRBJ2-7 and V is TRBV6-1; 10 bases align to TRBD2. The CDR3 extends over 16 amino acids. Germline V CDR1 and CDR2: MNHNS, SASEGT. J lost 1 base, V lost 4 bases, and 7 bases had no gene match. The CDR3 sequence is CASSARTSGPSYEQYF. As DNA, the CDR3 is TGTGCCAGCAGTGCACGGACTAGCGGACCTTCCTACGAGCAGTACTTC.

The rearrangement uses TRBV10-3 and TRBJ1-1; 7 nucleotides align to TRBD1. The germline CDR1 and CDR2 sequences are ENHRY and SYGVKD. V was pared by 4 bases and J by 1 base, with 3 bases of the junction left unmatched. CDR3 length: 14 amino acids. The CDR3: CAISAWTGNTEAFF. CDR3 coding DNA: TGTGCCATCAGTGCCTGGACAGGGAACACTGAAGCTTTCTTT.

The gene calls are TRBV18 and TRBJ1-5, with D hard to call. The CDR3 consists of 14 residues. Germline loops: CDR1 KGHSH, CDR2 LQKENI. Deletions cut 2 bases from V and 0 bases from J, with 5 bases between. CDR3 nucleotides: TGTGCCAGCTCACCAGGGCATAGCAATCAGCCCCAGCATTTT. It specifies CASSPGHSNQPQHF.

The chain couples TRBV28 to TRBJ1-2, with 7 bases fitting TRBD1. CDR3 length: 14 residues. Germline V CDR1 and CDR2: MDHEN, SYDVKM. V lost 4 bases and J lost 5; bases outside the gene matches: 7. DNA for the CDR3: TGTGCCAGCAGTTGGGGACAGTATAGTTATGGCTACACCTTC. Its translation is CASSWGQYSYGYTF.

This clone was seen more than once but under ten times. This chain uses TRBV6-6 with TRBJ1-2; 7 bases map to TRBD1. J gave up 4 bases and V 2 bases, and 7 bases lay outside the gene matches. Germline assignment: CDR1 MNHNY and CDR2 SVGAGI (reference sequence). The CDR3 is 15 amino acids. The CDR3 DNA reads as TGTGCCAGCAGTTACCAACAGGGGTCCGGCTATGGCTACACCTTC. Its translation is CASSYQQGSGYGYTF.

In nucleotides, the CDR3 is TGCGCCAGCAGCGTCTCGGGACAGGCCCATCAGCCCCAGCATTTT. It yields the protein CASSVSGQAHQPQHF. The chain is built from TRBV5-1 and TRBJ1-5; 8 nucleotides agree with TRBD1. Looked up from germline, CDR1 is SGHRS and CDR2 is YFSETQ. This CDR3 is 15 amino acids long. Trimming took 4 bases from V and 5 from J; bases not matched to a gene: 8.

This chain uses TRBV7-8 with TRBJ2-7; TRBD2 aligns across 7 bases. Germline values: CDR1 SGHVS, CDR2 FQNEAQ. The CDR3 consists of 14 residues. The V and J ends lost 4 bases and 3 bases, in that order; junction bases with no gene match: 6. The chain's CDR3 is CASSSATSLYEQYV. The CDR3 DNA reads as TGTGCCAGCAGCTCAGCGACTAGCCTCTACGAGCAGTACGTC.

This clone was seen just once. The chain carries TRBV5-5 and TRBJ2-3; D is undetermined. V lost 1 base to trimming and J lost 5 bases, with 8 bases between them. This CDR3 has 13 amino acids. Germline V gene lookup returns CDR1 SGHKS and CDR2 YYEKEE (reference sequence). The CDR3 loop reads CASSLWQRDTQYF. CDR3 DNA: TGTGCCAGCAGCTTGTGGCAACGAGATACGCAGTATTTT.